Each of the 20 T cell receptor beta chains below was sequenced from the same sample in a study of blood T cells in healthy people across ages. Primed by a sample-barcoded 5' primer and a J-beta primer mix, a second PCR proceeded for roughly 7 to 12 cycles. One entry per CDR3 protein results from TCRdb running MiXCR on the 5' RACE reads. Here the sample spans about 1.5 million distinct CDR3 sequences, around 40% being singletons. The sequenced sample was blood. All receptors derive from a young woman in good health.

Here the CDR3 DNA reads TGTGCCAGCAGTTTTGGGGGCCTTAGCACAGATACGCAGTATTTT. This codes for CASSFGGLSTDTQYF. The chain links TRBV27 to TRBJ2-3; D perhaps matches TRBD1 (6 bases). V lost 3 bases to trimming and J lost 0 bases, with 10 bases between them. Germline values: CDR1 MNHEY, CDR2 SMNVEV (reference sequence). The CDR3 totals 15 residues.

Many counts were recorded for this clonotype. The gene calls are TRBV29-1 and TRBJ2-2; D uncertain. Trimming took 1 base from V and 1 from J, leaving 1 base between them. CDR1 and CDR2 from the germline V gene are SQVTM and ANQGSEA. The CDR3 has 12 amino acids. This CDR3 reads CSVEGNTGELFF. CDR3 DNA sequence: TGCAGCGTTGAAGGGAACACCGGGGAGCTGTTTTTT.

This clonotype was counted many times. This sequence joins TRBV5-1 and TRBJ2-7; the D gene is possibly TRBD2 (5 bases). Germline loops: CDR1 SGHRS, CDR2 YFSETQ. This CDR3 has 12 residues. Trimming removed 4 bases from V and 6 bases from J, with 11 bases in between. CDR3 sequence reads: CASSIGLREQYF. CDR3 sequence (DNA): TGCGCCAGCAGCATCGGACTTCGCGAGCAGTACTTC.

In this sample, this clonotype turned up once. The CDR3: CSAWNRGLGTQYF. The CDR3, as DNA: TGCAGTGCTTGGAACAGGGGACTAGGCACGCAGTATTTT. The chain uses TRBV20-1 and TRBJ2-3; possibly TRBD2 for D (8 bases). The CDR3 runs to 13 residues. V lost 5 bases and J 9 bases, leaving 18 bases between the germline ends. Germline V gene data show CDR1 as DFQATT and CDR2 as SNEGSKA (reference sequence).

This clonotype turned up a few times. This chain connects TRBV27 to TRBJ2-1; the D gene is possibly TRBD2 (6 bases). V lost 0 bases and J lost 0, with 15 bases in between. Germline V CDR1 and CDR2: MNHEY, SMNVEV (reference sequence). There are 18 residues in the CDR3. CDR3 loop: CASSLSFGGMSSYNEQFF. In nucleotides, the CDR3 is TGTGCCAGCAGTTTATCCTTCGGGGGAATGAGCTCCTACAATGAGCAGTTCTTC.

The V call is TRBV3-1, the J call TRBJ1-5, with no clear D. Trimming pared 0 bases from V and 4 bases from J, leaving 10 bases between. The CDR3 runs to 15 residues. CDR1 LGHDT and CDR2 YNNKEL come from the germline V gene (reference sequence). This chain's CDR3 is CASSQDQRGNQPQHF. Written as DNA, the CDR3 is TGTGCCAGCAGCCAAGATCAACGGGGAAATCAGCCCCAGCATTTT.

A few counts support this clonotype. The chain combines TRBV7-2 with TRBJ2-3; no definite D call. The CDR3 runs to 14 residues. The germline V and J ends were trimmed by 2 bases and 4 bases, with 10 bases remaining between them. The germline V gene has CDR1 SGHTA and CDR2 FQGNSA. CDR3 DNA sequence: TGTGCCAGCAGCTTAAATGGCTCCCCAGATACGCAGTATTTT. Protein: CASSLNGSPDTQYF.

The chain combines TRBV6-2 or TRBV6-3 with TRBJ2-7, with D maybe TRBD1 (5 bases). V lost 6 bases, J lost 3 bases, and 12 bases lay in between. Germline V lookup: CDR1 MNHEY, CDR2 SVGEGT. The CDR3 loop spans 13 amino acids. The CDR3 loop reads CASSQDTNYEQYF. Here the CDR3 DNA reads TGTGCCAGCAGCCAGGACACCAACTACGAGCAGTACTTC.

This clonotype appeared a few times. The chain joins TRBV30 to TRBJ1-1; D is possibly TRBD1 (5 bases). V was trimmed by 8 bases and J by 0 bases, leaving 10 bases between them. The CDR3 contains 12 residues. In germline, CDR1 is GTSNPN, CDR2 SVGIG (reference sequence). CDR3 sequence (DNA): TGTGCCCAGGGACGGTTGAACACTGAAGCTTTCTTT. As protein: CAQGRLNTEAFF.

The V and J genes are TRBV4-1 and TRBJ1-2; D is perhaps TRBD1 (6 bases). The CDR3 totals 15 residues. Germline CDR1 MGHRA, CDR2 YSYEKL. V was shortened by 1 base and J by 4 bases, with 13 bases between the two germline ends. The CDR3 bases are TGCGCCAGCAGCCAAGGAGCGGGGGCAGTCTATGGCTACACCTTC. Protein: CASSQGAGAVYGYTF.

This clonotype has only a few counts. In DNA form, the CDR3 reads TGTGCCAGCAGTGAAGGGCAGTTAGCTTTCTTT. Its protein product is CASSEGQLAFF. This rearrangement joins TRBV6-1 to TRBJ1-1; no clear D. Trimming removed 1 base from V and 10 bases from J, with 7 bases in between. This CDR3 contains 11 residues. CDR1 MNHNS and CDR2 SASEGT come from the germline V gene.

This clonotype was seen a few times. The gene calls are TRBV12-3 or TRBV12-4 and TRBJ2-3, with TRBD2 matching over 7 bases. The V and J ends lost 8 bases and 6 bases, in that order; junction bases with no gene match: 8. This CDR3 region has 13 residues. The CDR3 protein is CASGGGVHDTQYF. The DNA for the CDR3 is TGTGCCAGCGGGGGGGGAGTTCATGATACGCAGTATTTT.

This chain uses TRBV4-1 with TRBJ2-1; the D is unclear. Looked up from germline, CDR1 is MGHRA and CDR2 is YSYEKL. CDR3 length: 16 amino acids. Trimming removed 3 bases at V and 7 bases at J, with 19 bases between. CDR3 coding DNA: TGCGCCAGCAGCCAGGGCCGGGCCCAGCGCAAAAATGAGCAGTTCTTC. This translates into CASSQGRAQRKNEQFF.

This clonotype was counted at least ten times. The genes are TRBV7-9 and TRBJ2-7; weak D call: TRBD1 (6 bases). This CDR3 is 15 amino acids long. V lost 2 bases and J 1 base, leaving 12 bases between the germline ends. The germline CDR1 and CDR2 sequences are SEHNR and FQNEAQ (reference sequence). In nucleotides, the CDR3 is TGTGCCAGCAGCTTACTGGGGCAGGGGTCCTACGAGCAGTACTTC. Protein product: CASSLLGQGSYEQYF.

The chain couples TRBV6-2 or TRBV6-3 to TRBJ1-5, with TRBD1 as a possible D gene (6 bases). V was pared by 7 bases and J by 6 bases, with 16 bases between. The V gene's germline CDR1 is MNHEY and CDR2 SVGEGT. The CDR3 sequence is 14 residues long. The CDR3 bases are TGTGCCAGCACCAAAGGGGGTTCAGGTCAGCCCCAGCATTTT. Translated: CASTKGGSGQPQHF.

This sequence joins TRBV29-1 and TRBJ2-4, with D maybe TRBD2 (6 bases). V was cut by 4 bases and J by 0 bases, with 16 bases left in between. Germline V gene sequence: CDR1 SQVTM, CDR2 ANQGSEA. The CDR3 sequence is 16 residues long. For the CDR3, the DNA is TGCAGCGTTGGTTTTCGGGGGTCGTTAGCCAAAAACATTCAGTACTTC. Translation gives CSVGFRGSLAKNIQYF. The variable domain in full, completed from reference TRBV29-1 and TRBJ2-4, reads SAVISQKPSRDICQRGTSLTIQCQVDSQVTMMFWYRQQPGQSLTLIATANQGSEATYESGFVIDKFPISRPNLTFSTLTVSNMSPEDSSIYLCSVGFRGSLAKNIQYFGAGTRLSVL.

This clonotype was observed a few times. The CDR3 bases are TGTGCCAGCAGTCCAGATTTGAGTTCACCCCTCCACTTT. This encodes CASSPDLSSPLHF. The chain links TRBV12-3 or TRBV12-4 to TRBJ1-6; D call uncertain. The CDR3 contains 13 residues. Trimming left V 5 bases short and J 9 bases short, with 11 bases between.

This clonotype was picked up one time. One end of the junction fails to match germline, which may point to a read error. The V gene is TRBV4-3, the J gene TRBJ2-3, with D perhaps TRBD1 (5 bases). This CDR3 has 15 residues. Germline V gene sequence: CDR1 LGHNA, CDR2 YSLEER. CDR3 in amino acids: CASSQDGWATDMQYF. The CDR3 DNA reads TGCGCCAGCAGCCAAGACGGGTGGGCGACAGATATGCAGTATTTT.

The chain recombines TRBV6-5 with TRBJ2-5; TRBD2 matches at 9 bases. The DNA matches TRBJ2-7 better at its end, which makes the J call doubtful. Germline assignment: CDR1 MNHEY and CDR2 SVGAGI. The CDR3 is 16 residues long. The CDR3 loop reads CASRSFFSGRLHEQYF. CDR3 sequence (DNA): TGTGCCAGCAGAAGTTTTTTCAGCGGGAGGTTACACGAGCAGTACTTC.

CDR3 coding DNA: TGTGCCAGCAGCGCGGGACGACTGGGAACAAATGAGCAGTTCTTC. It translates to CASSAGRLGTNEQFF. The rearrangement links TRBV11-3 to TRBJ2-1; tentatively, D is TRBD2 (6 bases). CDR1 is SGHNT, CDR2 YENEEA, per germline. The CDR3 loop spans 15 amino acids. V was clipped by 5 bases and J by 7 bases, with 18 bases between them.